The 2 T cell receptor beta chains below all came from one sample that was sequenced in a study of Ad26.COV2.S vaccination and SARS-CoV-2 variants. As to treatment: 15 to 20 received Ad26.COV2.S at low or high dose, single or two shots; roughly five received placebo; per-sample allocation not given. Sampling was done on day 63 after the first vaccine or placebo injection. The repertoire was sequenced with immunoSEQ multiplex PCR; TCRdb's copy has only in-frame clones and lacks some. The profile shows 300,000 to 400,000 clones, less than 90% of them singletons. Here the sequenced sample was peripheral blood, taken in a trial of Ad26.COV2.S vaccine versus placebo. The receptors derive from a person aged 18-65 years who received the Ad26.COV2.S COVID-19 vaccine or a placebo.

As concerns this clone: Other nucleotide sequences in the sample specify the same CDR3. The V gene is TRBV9, the J gene TRBJ1-4, with D possibly being TRBD1 (6 bases). Trimming took off 2 bases at V and 2 bases at J, with 7 bases between the two ends. From germline, CDR1 is SGDLS and CDR2 YYNGEE. There are 14 residues in the CDR3. CDR3 nucleotides: TGTGCCAGCAGCGTGGGGGGCACTAATGAAAAACTGTTTTTT. Its protein product is CASSVGGTNEKLFF. The complete variable domain, with remaining parts taken from reference TRBV9 and TRBJ1-4, reads DSGVTQTPKHLITATGQRVTLRCSPRSGDLSVYWYQQSLDQGLQFLIQYYNGEERAKGNILERFSAQQFPDLHSELNLSSLELGDSALYFCASSVGGTNEKLFFGSGTQLSVL.

This rearrangement joins TRBV4-1 to TRBJ1-1, with a weak D call TRBD1 (5 bases). The CDR3 spans 17 residues. Germline CDR1 reads MGHRA; CDR2 reads YSYEKL. Trimming cost V 5 bases and J 4 bases, with 23 bases left between them. CDR3 coding DNA: TGCGCCAGCAGCGAGGGACGGAGGGCCCTCCTCCCCACTGAAGCTTTCTTT. This sequence encodes CASSEGRRALLPTEAFF.